Shown below are 32 T cell receptor beta chains from a single sample sequenced in a study of response to subunit inactivated influenza vaccine. TCRdb independently ran MiXCR on the RT-PCR reads; one entry per CDR3 protein. This repertoire shows hundreds of thousands of distinct CDR3 sequences, 13% to 15% found once; its top ten account for 6.5% to 8%. The sequencing here drew on PBMCs from blood, taken about 14 days before vaccination. These receptors were collected from a man in his forties or fifties who received an inactivated influenza vaccine.

In its sample, this clonotype was seen a few times. The chain combines TRBV7-9 with TRBJ2-7; 8 bases match TRBD2. The CDR3 sequence is 14 residues long. Germline-derived CDR1 and CDR2 are SEHNR and FQNEAQ (reference sequence). The V gene end was trimmed by 2 bases and the J gene end by 7 bases; junction bases not matched to a gene: 7. CDR3 loop: CASSLTGLAWEQYF. CDR3 in DNA: TGTGCCAGCAGCTTAACTGGACTAGCTTGGGAGCAGTACTTC.

The V call is TRBV28, the J call TRBJ2-7; maybe TRBD2 (5 bases). Between the trimmed V and J ends, which lost 5 bases and 0 bases, there was a span of 8 bases. Germline loops: CDR1 MDHEN, CDR2 SYDVKM. This CDR3 contains 13 residues. Here the CDR3 DNA reads TGTGCCAGCAGTACAACTAGCTCCTACGAGCAGTACTTC. Protein: CASSTTSSYEQYF.

This clonotype was observed at least ten times. V and J are TRBV12-3 or TRBV12-4 and TRBJ2-7; D remains unclear. Deletions cut 6 bases from V and 2 bases from J, with 11 bases between. CDR3 length: 13 residues. The CDR3 DNA reads as TGTGCCAGCAGCGTAGACGGGCCCTACGAGCAGTACTTC. It codes for CASSVDGPYEQYF.

In this sample, this clonotype turned up a few times. The chain joins TRBV2 to TRBJ2-7; no definite D call. V lost 4 bases and J 7 bases, leaving 8 bases between the germline ends. The CDR3 consists of 11 residues. Germline V gene data show CDR1 as SNHLY and CDR2 as FYNNEI. CDR3 sequence: CASSVVVEQYF. The CDR3 DNA sequence: TGTGCCAGCAGTGTGGTAGTGGAGCAGTACTTC.

This chain connects TRBV20-1 to TRBJ2-3; 7 bases agree with TRBD1. The CDR3 contains 15 residues. The V gene end was trimmed by 0 bases and the J gene end by 5 bases; junction bases not matched to a gene: 8. Germline V lookup: CDR1 DFQATT, CDR2 SNEGSKA (reference sequence). The CDR3 DNA follows: TGCAGTGCTAGAGATGTTAGGGGGCATGTAGATACGCAGTATTTT. Its protein product is CSARDVRGHVDTQYF.

This clonotype was recorded a few times. The chain is built from TRBV9 and TRBJ2-2; 9 bases fit TRBD2. Trimming removed 2 bases from V and 6 bases from J; junction bases left unmatched: 8. Germline CDR1 is SGDLS and CDR2 is YYNGEE. This CDR3 is built from 16 residues. CDR3 amino acids: CASSVGGRALAGELFF. DNA for the CDR3: TGTGCCAGCAGCGTCGGCGGGAGGGCCTTGGCCGGGGAGCTGTTTTTT. The whole variable domain, filled in from reference TRBV9 and TRBJ2-2, reads DSGVTQTPKHLITATGQRVTLRCSPRSGDLSVYWYQQSLDQGLQFLIQYYNGEERAKGNILERFSAQQFPDLHSELNLSSLELGDSALYFCASSVGGRALAGELFFGEGSRLTVL.

This clonotype was counted only a few times. The rearrangement uses TRBV19 and TRBJ2-1; D not resolved. V dropped 0 bases and J dropped 6 bases, with 9 bases sitting between them. The CDR3 runs to 14 residues. Germline CDR1 reads LNHDA; CDR2 reads SQIVND (reference sequence). The DNA of the CDR3 is TGTGCCAGTAGTATAGATCGGGCAGCCAATGAGCAGTTCTTC. Translating gives CASSIDRAANEQFF.

This clonotype was recorded a few times. The CDR3 DNA follows: TGCAGCGTTGAAGCGATTAGCGGGAGTAGGAGTGAGCAGTTCTTC. Protein sequence: CSVEAISGSRSEQFF. The chain couples TRBV29-1 to TRBJ2-1, with 9 nucleotides matching TRBD2. Germline V gives CDR1 SQVTM, CDR2 ANQGSEA. After removal of 1 base from V and 9 bases from J, the junction contained 10 bases not matched to a gene. The CDR3 totals 15 residues.

This clonotype was picked up a small number of times. This chain joins TRBV5-1 and TRBJ2-7, with no clear D. Germline loops: CDR1 SGHRS, CDR2 YFSETQ. The V end was cut by 2 bases, the J end by 3 bases, with 18 bases between. The CDR3 extends over 16 amino acids. The CDR3 loop reads CASSFLSDPNLYEQYF. As DNA, the CDR3 is TGCGCCAGCAGCTTCCTCTCGGACCCTAACCTCTACGAGCAGTACTTC.

Only a few counts were recorded for this clonotype. This chain joins TRBV15 and TRBJ2-5; D gene ambiguous. CDR1 is LNHNV and CDR2 is YYDKDF in the germline V gene (reference sequence). Trimming took 3 bases from V and 2 from J, leaving 13 bases between them. The CDR3 is made up of 15 amino acids. For the CDR3, the DNA is TGTGCCACCAGCAGTAAGTTCGGCAGGCAAGAGACCCAGTACTTC. The encoded protein is CATSSKFGRQETQYF.

This sequence joins TRBV18 and TRBJ1-1, with D uncertain. Trimming took 0 bases from V and 1 from J, leaving 9 bases between them. CDR1 is KGHSH and CDR2 is LQKENI in the germline V gene. The CDR3 has 15 amino acids. As DNA, the CDR3 is TGTGCCAGCTCACCACCGTCGGTTTCGAACACTGAAGCTTTCTTT. Translated, it gives CASSPPSVSNTEAFF.

This chain connects TRBV20-1 to TRBJ2-3; 9 nucleotides agree with TRBD2. The CDR3 is 14 residues long. From germline, CDR1 is DFQATT and CDR2 SNEGSKA (reference sequence). The CDR3 nucleotides read TGCAGCCCCCTCGGTAGCGGGAGCCCAGATACGCAGTATTTT. Encoded protein: CSPLGSGSPDTQYF.

The chain couples TRBV30 to TRBJ2-5; no clear D. Trimming took off 0 bases at V and 5 bases at J, with 10 bases between the two ends. Germline CDR1 reads GTSNPN; CDR2 reads SVGIG (reference sequence). The CDR3 loop spans 13 amino acids. CDR3 nucleotides: TGTGCCTGGAGTGTAAAGGGCCGGGAGACCCAGTACTTC. Translating it yields CAWSVKGRETQYF.

The rearrangement links TRBV20-1 to TRBJ1-1; D unresolved. The CDR3 runs to 11 residues. The V and J ends lost 6 bases and 4 bases respectively, with 9 bases between them. Germline loops: CDR1 DFQATT, CDR2 SNEGSKA (reference sequence). CDR3 in amino acids: CSAGRGTEAFF. The DNA of the CDR3 is TGCAGTGCAGGGCGAGGCACTGAAGCTTTCTTT.

CDR3: CASRTGRSSYNEQFF. CDR3 sequence (DNA): TGTGCCAGCAGGACAGGAAGGAGCTCCTACAATGAGCAGTTCTTC. This chain joins TRBV19 and TRBJ2-1; 7 bases agree with TRBD1. In germline, CDR1 is LNHDA, CDR2 SQIVND (reference sequence). The CDR3 covers 15 residues. Trimming removed 9 bases from V and 0 bases from J; junction bases left unmatched: 8.

The chain recombines TRBV30 with TRBJ1-4; D unresolved. Germline values: CDR1 GTSNPN, CDR2 SVGIG (reference sequence). This CDR3 is built from 13 residues. V was clipped by 3 bases and J by 10 bases, with 15 bases between them. This CDR3 reads CAWSGVGFGKLFF. CDR3 DNA: TGTGCCTGGAGCGGGGTAGGGTTTGGAAAACTGTTTTTT.

The rearrangement uses TRBV20-1 and TRBJ2-5; possibly TRBD1 or TRBD2 for D (5 bases each). This CDR3 has 14 amino acids. The V gene's germline CDR1 is DFQATT and CDR2 SNEGSKA (reference sequence). Trimming pared 0 bases from V and 1 base from J, leaving 9 bases between. The CDR3 spells CSARDGGTQETQYF. The CDR3 DNA is TGCAGTGCTAGAGATGGTGGGACCCAAGAGACCCAGTACTTC.

This chain connects TRBV4-1 to TRBJ1-2; 7 bases fit TRBD1. This CDR3 is 15 amino acids long. Looked up from germline, CDR1 is MGHRA and CDR2 is YSYEKL. With 3 bases clipped from V and 8 bases from J, the junction kept 12 bases outside the gene matches. This CDR3 is CASSHFIPGQMGYTF. The CDR3, as DNA: TGCGCCAGCAGCCACTTCATCCCGGGACAGATGGGCTACACCTTC.

The chain recombines TRBV20-1 with TRBJ2-7, with TRBD2 identical over 7 bases. This CDR3 is built from 15 residues. Trimming at V came to 0 bases and at J to 0 bases, leaving 5 bases not matched to a gene. Germline loops: CDR1 DFQATT, CDR2 SNEGSKA (reference sequence). This CDR3 is CSARDGAGSSYEQYF. The DNA for the CDR3 is TGCAGTGCTAGAGATGGAGCGGGGAGCTCCTACGAGCAGTACTTC.

The chain has TRBV29-1 and TRBJ2-1; 8 bases are shared with TRBD1. Germline values: CDR1 SQVTM, CDR2 ANQGSEA. This CDR3 has 17 amino acids. The junction had 12 bases not matched to a gene; V was cut back by 4 bases and J by 1 base. The CDR3 sequence: CSVAGPQGAISYNEQFF. In DNA form, the CDR3 reads TGCAGCGTTGCGGGCCCCCAGGGGGCGATTTCCTACAATGAGCAGTTCTTC.

The sample holds a few counts of this clonotype. The V call is TRBV6-5, the J call TRBJ2-7, with D perhaps matching TRBD1 or TRBD2 (5 bases each). Germline V gene data show CDR1 as MNHEY and CDR2 as SVGAGI. CDR3 length equals 13 residues. V dropped 6 bases and J dropped 5 bases, with 14 bases sitting between them. The CDR3 is CASRLAWGHEQYF. CDR3 bases: TGTGCCAGCAGGTTAGCGTGGGGCCACGAGCAGTACTTC.

CDR3 nucleotides: TGTGCCAGCAGCTTGGTAGGGGCTCAGGGTGAGACCCAGTACTTC. Its protein is CASSLVGAQGETQYF. The V gene is TRBV5-6, the J gene TRBJ2-5; tentatively, D is TRBD1 (5 bases). Looked up from germline, CDR1 is SGHDT and CDR2 is YYEEEE. The CDR3 runs to 15 residues. Trimming took 0 bases from V and 5 from J, leaving 14 bases between them.

The sample holds a few counts of this clonotype. The chain uses TRBV7-2 and TRBJ1-1; D is uncertain. Germline CDR1 reads SGHTA; CDR2 reads FQGNSA. This CDR3 spans 13 amino acids. V was pared by 2 bases and J by 6 bases, with 10 bases between. The CDR3 loop is CASSLQSRAEAFF. In DNA form, the CDR3 reads TGTGCCAGCAGCTTACAGTCCCGGGCTGAAGCTTTCTTT.

CDR3 nucleotide sequence: TGCAGTGCTAGGGAGGTGACAGATTGGAAAGCCGGGGAGCTGTTTTTT. This encodes CSAREVTDWKAGELFF. The V gene is TRBV20-1, the J gene TRBJ2-2; D possibly matches TRBD1 or TRBD2 (5 bases each). CDR3 length: 16 residues. The ends were cut back, 3 bases at V and 6 bases at J, with 20 bases in the middle. Germline V gives CDR1 DFQATT, CDR2 SNEGSKA (reference sequence).

This clonotype was detected ten times or more. The chain couples TRBV7-2 to TRBJ2-7; D not resolved. The CDR3 loop spans 14 amino acids. V was clipped by 5 bases and J by 4 bases, with 15 bases between them. CDR1 and CDR2 from the germline V gene are SGHTA and FQGNSA. CDR3 in amino acids: CASSQGIRRYEQYF. For the CDR3, the DNA is TGTGCCAGCAGCCAAGGGATCAGAAGGTACGAGCAGTACTTC.

V and J are TRBV9 and TRBJ2-2; possibly TRBD1 or TRBD2 for D (5 bases each). Germline-derived CDR1 and CDR2 are SGDLS and YYNGEE. The V end lost 0 bases, the J end lost 6 bases, and 9 bases lay between the germline ends. The CDR3 is made up of 14 amino acids. DNA of the CDR3: TGTGCCAGCAGCGTAGGGCAGGGACCCGGGGAGCTGTTTTTT. Protein product: CASSVGQGPGELFF.

The rearrangement uses TRBV7-6 and TRBJ2-7, with D possibly TRBD1 on 7 matching bases. This CDR3 is 12 amino acids long. Trimming shortened V by 2 bases and J by 6 bases, and 8 bases separated the two germline ends. CDR1 and CDR2 from the germline V gene are SGHVS and FNYEAQ. Here the CDR3 reads CASSLQGGEQYF. The CDR3 DNA reads TGTGCCAGCAGCTTACAGGGGGGCGAGCAGTACTTC.

The table lists this clonotype with many counts. The V and J genes are TRBV28 and TRBJ1-2; D ambiguous. Germline CDR1 reads MDHEN; CDR2 reads SYDVKM. The ends were cut back, 5 bases at V and 4 bases at J, with 14 bases in the middle. The CDR3 totals 14 residues. DNA for the CDR3: TGTGCCAGCAGTCCCCCATCTATTGTCTATGGCTACACCTTC. It specifies CASSPPSIVYGYTF.

This clonotype showed up many times. Relative to the germline gene, one junction end is altered; a read error may explain this. The rearrangement links TRBV20-1 to TRBJ1-2, with D possibly matching TRBD1 (5 bases). Germline CDR1 and CDR2: DFQATT and SNEGSKA (reference sequence). CDR3 length equals 12 residues. Written as DNA, the CDR3 is TGCAGTGCTGGACTCGGGGCCGCCAGGGTTTACTTC. Its translation is CSAGLGAARVYF.

This clonotype has only a few counts. V usage is TRBV24-1 and J usage is TRBJ2-1, with 8 positions matching TRBD2. Unmatched junction bases numbered 4, after V lost 1 base and J lost 6 bases. This CDR3 has 15 amino acids. Germline V lookup: CDR1 KGHDR, CDR2 SFDVKD. DNA for the CDR3: TGTGCCACCAGTGATTTCGGAAGCGGGGGCAATGAGCAGTTCTTC. This sequence encodes CATSDFGSGGNEQFF.

This clonotype was counted only a few times. V gene TRBV12-3 or TRBV12-4 combines with J gene TRBJ1-5; D call uncertain. Between the trimmed V and J ends, which lost 5 bases and 4 bases, there was a span of 12 bases. The CDR3 is made up of 14 amino acids. The CDR3 spells CASSPRRTNQPQHF. The CDR3 nucleotides are TGTGCCAGCAGTCCCCGACGGACTAATCAGCCCCAGCATTTT.

This chain uses TRBV19 with TRBJ2-1, with D tentatively TRBD1 (6 bases). The CDR3 runs to 14 residues. Trimming took 6 bases from V and 3 from J, leaving 12 bases between them. Germline CDR1 reads LNHDA; CDR2 reads SQIVND (reference sequence). The CDR3 sequence: CASRSGTHYNEQFF. The CDR3, as DNA: TGTGCCAGTAGATCCGGGACACACTACAATGAGCAGTTCTTC.